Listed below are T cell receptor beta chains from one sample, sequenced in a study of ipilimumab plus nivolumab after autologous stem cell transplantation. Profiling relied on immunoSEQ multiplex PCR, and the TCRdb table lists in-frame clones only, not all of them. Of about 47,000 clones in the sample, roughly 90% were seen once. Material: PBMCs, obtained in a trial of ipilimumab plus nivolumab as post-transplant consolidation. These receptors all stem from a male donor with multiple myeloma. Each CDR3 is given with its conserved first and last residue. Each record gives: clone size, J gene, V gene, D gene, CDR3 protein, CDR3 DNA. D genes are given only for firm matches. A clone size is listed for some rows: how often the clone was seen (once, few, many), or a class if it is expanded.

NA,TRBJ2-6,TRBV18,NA,CASSPSGQGANVLTF,TGTGCCAGCTCACCTTCGGGACAAGGGGCCAACGTCCTGACTTTC
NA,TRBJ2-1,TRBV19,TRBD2,CASSPRGGRYNEQFF,TGTGCCAGTAGCCCCCGGGGGGGGAGGTACAATGAGCAGTTCTTC
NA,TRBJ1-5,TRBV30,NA,CAWSARGGSRNQPQHF,TGTGCCTGGAGTGCTCGTGGGGGGTCGCGCAATCAGCCCCAGCATTTT
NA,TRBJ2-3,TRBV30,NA,CAWSRATTGRYF,TGTGCCTGGAGCCGGGCCACGACCGGAAGGTATTTT
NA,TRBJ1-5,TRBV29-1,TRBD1,CSAQSGTGRGNQPQHF,TGCAGCGCCCAATCCGGGACAGGGAGGGGCAATCAGCCCCAGCATTTT
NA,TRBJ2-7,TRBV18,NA,CASSPQDSYEQYF,TGTGCCAGCTCACCGCAGGACTCCTACGAGCAGTACTTC
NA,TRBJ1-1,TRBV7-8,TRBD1,CASSPRDRQMNTEAFF,TGTGCCAGCAGCCCGCGGGACAGACAAATGAACACTGAAGCTTTCTTT
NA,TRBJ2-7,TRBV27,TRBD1,CASLRQGSHEQYF,TGTGCCAGCTTAAGACAGGGGTCCCACGAGCAGTACTTC
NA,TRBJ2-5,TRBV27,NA,CATSGVGETQYF,TGTGCCACCTCGGGGGTAGGAGAGACCCAGTACTTC
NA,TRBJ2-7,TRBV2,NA,CATAGVGTYEQYF,TGTGCCACAGCAGGGGTTGGAACCTACGAGCAGTACTTC
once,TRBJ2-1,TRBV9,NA,CASSVEARVYNEQFF,TGTGCCAGCAGCGTAGAGGCTAGGGTTTACAATGAGCAGTTCTTC
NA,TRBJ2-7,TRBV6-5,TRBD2,CASSSPFREGSYEQYF,TGTGCCAGCAGTTCCCCATTCAGGGAGGGCTCCTACGAGCAGTACTTC
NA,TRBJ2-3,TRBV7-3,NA,CASSPRTVTSTDTQYF,TGTGCCAGCAGCCCCCGGACAGTGACTAGCACAGATACGCAGTATTTT
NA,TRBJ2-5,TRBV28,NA,CASSLRDGSETQYF,TGTGCCAGCAGTTTGAGGGATGGTTCGGAGACCCAGTACTTC
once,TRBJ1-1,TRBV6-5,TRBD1,CASSPRTGNTEAFF,TGTGCCAGCAGTCCCCGGACAGGGAACACTGAAGCTTTCTTT
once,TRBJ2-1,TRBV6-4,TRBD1,CASSDSNRGYEQFF,TGTGCCAGCAGTGACTCGAACAGGGGATATGAGCAGTTCTTC
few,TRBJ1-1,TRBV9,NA,CASSVQGGTEAFF,TGTGCCAGCAGCGTCCAGGGCGGGACTGAAGCTTTCTTT
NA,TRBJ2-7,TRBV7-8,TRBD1,CASSAMTGEQYF,TGTGCCAGCAGCGCCATGACAGGGGAGCAGTACTTC
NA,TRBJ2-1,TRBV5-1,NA,CASSLVHPSEGEQFF,TGCGCCAGCAGCTTGGTGCACCCTAGCGAGGGTGAGCAGTTCTTC
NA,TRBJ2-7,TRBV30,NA,CAWSVGYYEQYF,TGTGCCTGGAGTGTGGGGTACTACGAGCAGTACTTC
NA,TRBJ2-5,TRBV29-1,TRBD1,CSVARQGKETQYF,TGCAGCGTCGCTAGACAGGGCAAGGAGACCCAGTACTTC
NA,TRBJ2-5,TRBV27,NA,CASTDQGSRQYF,TGTGCCAGCACCGACCAGGGGAGCAGGCAGTACTTC
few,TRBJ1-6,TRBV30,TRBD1,CARSRDRGESPLHF,TGTGCCCGGAGCAGGGACAGGGGAGAGTCACCCCTCCACTTT
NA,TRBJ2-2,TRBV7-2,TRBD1,CASSRDRVSGLFF,TGTGCCAGCAGCCGGGACAGGGTTAGTGGGCTGTTTTTT
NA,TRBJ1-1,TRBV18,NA,CASSPQGRGNTEAFF,TGTGCCAGCTCACCACAGGGGAGGGGGAACACTGAAGCTTTCTTT
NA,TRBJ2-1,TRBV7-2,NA,CASSFNLYNEQFF,TGTGCCAGCAGCTTTAATCTCTACAATGAGCAGTTCTTC
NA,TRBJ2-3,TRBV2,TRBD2,CASTRLAGVVDTQYF,TGTGCCAGCACCAGACTAGCGGGGGTGGTAGATACGCAGTATTTT
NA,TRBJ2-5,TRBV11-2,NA,CASSPTAQETQYF,TGTGCCAGCAGCCCGACAGCCCAAGAGACCCAGTACTTC
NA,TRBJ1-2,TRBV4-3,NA,CASSSRTGYGYTF,TGCGCCAGCAGCTCTAGGACGGGTTATGGCTACACCTTC